This T cell receptor (beta chain) comes out of a study of T-cell reconstitution after alpha-beta-depleted transplantation in children (dated by TCRdb to the mid-2010s). For the study in its entirety: Using TCR repertoire profiling, the study quantitatively followed how T-cell immune reconstitution unfolded in children after TCRalphabeta/CD19-depleted allogeneic hematopoietic cell transplantation.

The sample's treatment or condition label, decoded: allogeneic hematopoietic cell transplantation with graft depleted of TCRalphabeta T cells and CD19 B cells. TCRalphabeta/CD19-depleted allogeneic hematopoietic cell grafts were given to the transplant recipients, all of whom were children. This clonotype occurred a few times. The target of this receptor is not known. Base qualities are missing; no much larger clone stands one base away. After removal of 5 bases from V and 4 bases from J, the junction retains 11 bases not matched to a gene. The CDR3, from cysteine to phenylalanine, totals 16 residues. The read is trimmed to its CDR3 DNA, 48 bases read in frame from base 1. Via the germline V gene, CDR1 is MNHNS and CDR2 SASEGT. The library was prepared using PCR. For sequencing, an Illumina HiSeq 2500 was employed. TCR library preparation used molecular barcoding, with unique molecular identifiers applied to normalize quantification of the TCRbeta repertoire. TCRdb's own reprocessing of the public reads used fastp at Q25 and MiXCR and kept productive beta chains. Each CDR3 protein gets just one entry, which takes the most common genes and DNA from the rows behind it. This sample comprises around 800,000 distinct CDR3 sequences, 16% of them detected only once. The top ten constitute 5% of the sample.

General findings and caveats noted by the study authors: The apparently early alphabetaT-cell count recovery about two months after transplant was reportedly dependent on only several hundred rapidly expanded clones derived from non-depleted graft cells. In some patients, high TCRbeta diversity at day 60 was attributed to recipient T cells and intrathymic progenitors that had survived conditioning. Over the following months the frequencies of hyperexpanded clones went down, and after one year T-cell counts and TCRbeta diversity were mostly credited to newly produced T cells.

Sequences were derived from PBMCs, mostly from graft donor cells, sampled 360 days after TCRalphabeta/CD19-depleted stem cell transplant. This clonotype originated in a male patient between 10 and 17 years old who had a stem cell transplant for acute lymphoblastic leukemia, so the T cells may come from the graft donor. This sequence uses TRBV6-1 and TRBJ1-2; a stretch of 9 junction bases matches TRBD1. The CDR3 has the sequence CASSRKPGTGLYGYTF. The DNA sequence is TGTGCCAGCAGTCGAAAGCCCGGGACAGGGCTCTATGGCTACACCTTC.